This T cell receptor (beta chain) was obtained from a study of tumor-infiltrating lymphocytes in localized non-small cell lung cancer. Study-wide results and limits: No T-cell fraction difference was seen between IM1 and IM2 tumors. Compared with uninvolved lung, tumors showed higher T cell infiltration by TCRbeta sequencing.

The data were produced by immunoSEQ multiplex PCR, yet TCRdb's version contains in-frame clones alone and is incomplete. The sample records 7,000 or so clones, around 77% being singletons. Note on this clone: The antigen is not known.

V shed 0 bases and J shed 2 bases, with 7 bases lying between them. Germline CDR1 is GTSNPN and CDR2 is SVGIG (reference sequence). This CDR3 has 13 residues. The chain carries TRBV30 and TRBJ1-2; D not resolved. The receptor comes from a human donor with non-small cell lung cancer. What was sequenced was lung tumor tissue. The CDR3: CAWSVAPNYGYTF. The CDR3 DNA reads TGTGCCTGGAGTGTAGCCCCAAACTATGGCTACACCTTC.